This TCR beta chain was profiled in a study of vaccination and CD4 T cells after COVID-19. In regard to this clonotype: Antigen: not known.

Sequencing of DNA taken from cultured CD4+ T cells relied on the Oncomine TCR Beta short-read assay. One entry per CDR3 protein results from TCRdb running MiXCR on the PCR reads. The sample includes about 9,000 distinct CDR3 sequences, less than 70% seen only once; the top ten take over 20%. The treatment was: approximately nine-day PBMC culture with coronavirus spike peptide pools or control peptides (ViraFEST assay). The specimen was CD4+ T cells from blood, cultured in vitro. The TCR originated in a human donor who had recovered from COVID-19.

Here the CDR3 reads CASSRGRQPQHF. CDR3 bases: TGTGCCAGCAGTCGGGGGCGGCAGCCCCAGCATTTT. The chain joins TRBV28 to TRBJ1-5, with D possibly TRBD1 on 6 matching bases. The CDR3 length is 12 residues. Germline CDR1 MDHEN, CDR2 SYDVKM. With 5 bases removed from V and 7 bases from J, the gap between germline ends came to 9 bases.